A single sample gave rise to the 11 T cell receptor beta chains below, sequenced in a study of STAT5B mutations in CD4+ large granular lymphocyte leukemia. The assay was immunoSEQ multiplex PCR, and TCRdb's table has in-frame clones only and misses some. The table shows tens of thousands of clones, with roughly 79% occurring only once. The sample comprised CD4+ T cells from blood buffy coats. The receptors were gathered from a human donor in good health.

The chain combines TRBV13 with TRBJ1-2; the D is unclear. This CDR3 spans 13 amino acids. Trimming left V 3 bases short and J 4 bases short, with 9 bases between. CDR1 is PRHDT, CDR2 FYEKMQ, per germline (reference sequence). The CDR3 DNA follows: TGTGCCAGCAGCTTGGGAGGGCTCTATGGCTACACCTTC. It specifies CASSLGGLYGYTF.

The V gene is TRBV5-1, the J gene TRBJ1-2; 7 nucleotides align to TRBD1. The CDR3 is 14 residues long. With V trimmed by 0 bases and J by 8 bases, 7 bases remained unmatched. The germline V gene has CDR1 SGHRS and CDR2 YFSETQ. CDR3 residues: CASSLGGTDKGYTF. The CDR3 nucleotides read TGCGCCAGCAGCTTGGGAGGGACAGATAAAGGCTACACCTTC.

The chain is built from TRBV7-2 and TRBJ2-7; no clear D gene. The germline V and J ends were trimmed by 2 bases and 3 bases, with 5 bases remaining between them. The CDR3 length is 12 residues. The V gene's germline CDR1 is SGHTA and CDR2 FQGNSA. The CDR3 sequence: CASSLSIYEQYF. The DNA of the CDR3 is TGTGCCAGCAGCTTAAGTATCTACGAGCAGTACTTC.

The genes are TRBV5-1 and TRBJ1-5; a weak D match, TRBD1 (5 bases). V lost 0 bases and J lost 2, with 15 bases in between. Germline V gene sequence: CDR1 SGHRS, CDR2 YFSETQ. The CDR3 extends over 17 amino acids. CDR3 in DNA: TGCGCCAGCAGCTTGGACGGGAGCGGAGGGGGCAATCAGCCCCAGCATTTT. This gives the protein CASSLDGSGGGNQPQHF.

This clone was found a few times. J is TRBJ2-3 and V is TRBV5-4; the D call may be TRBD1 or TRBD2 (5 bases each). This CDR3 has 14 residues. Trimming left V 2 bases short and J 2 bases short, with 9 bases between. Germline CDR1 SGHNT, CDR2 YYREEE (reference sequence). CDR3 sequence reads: CASSFGTNTDTQYF. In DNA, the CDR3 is TGTGCCAGCAGCTTCGGGACCAACACAGATACGCAGTATTTT.

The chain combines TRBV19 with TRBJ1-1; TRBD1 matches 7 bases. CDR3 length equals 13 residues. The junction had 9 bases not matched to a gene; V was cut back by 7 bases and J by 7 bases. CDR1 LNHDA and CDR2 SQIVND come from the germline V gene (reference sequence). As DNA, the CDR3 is TGTGCCAGTATCCGAACAGCAGGGGGTGAAGCTTTCTTT. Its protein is CASIRTAGGEAFF.

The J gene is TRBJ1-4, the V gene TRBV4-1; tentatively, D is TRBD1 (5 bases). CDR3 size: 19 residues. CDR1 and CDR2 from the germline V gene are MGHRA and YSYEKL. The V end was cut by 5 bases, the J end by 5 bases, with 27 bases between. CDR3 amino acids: CASSTQEGFVGRSNEKLFF. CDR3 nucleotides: TGCGCCAGCAGCACCCAAGAGGGGTTTGTGGGGCGCAGCAATGAAAAACTGTTTTTT.

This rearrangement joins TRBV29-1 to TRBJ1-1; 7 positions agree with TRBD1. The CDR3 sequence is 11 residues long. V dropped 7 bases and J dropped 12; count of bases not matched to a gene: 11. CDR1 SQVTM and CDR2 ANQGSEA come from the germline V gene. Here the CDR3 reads CSAETGMNTFF. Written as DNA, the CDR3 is TGCAGCGCCGAGACAGGGATGAACACTTTCTTT.

This chain's CDR3 is CASSIYNGGYEQYF. CDR3 DNA: TGCGCCAGCAGTATATATAACGGTGGCTACGAGCAGTACTTC. The rearrangement links TRBV5-1 to TRBJ2-7; unclear D gene. This CDR3 has 14 amino acids. Germline V gene lookup returns CDR1 SGHRS and CDR2 YFSETQ. V gave up 5 bases and J gave up 3 bases, with 15 bases separating them.

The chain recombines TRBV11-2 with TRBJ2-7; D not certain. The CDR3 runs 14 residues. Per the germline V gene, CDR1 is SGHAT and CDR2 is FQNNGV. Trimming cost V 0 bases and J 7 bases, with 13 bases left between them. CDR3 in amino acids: CASSLERLKGEQYF. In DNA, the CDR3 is TGTGCCAGCAGCTTAGAAAGGCTCAAAGGGGAGCAGTACTTC.

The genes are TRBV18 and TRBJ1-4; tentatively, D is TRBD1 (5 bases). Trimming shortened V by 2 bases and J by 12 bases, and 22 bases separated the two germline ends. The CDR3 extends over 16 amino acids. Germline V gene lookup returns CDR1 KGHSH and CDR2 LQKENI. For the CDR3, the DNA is TGTGCCAGCTCACCAGGTCAAGTGGAACAGGTTCCTCAACTGTTTTTT. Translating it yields CASSPGQVEQVPQLFF. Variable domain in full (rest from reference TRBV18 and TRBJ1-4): NAGVMQNPRHLVRRRGQEARLRCSPMKGHSHVYWYRQLPEEGLKFMVYLQKENIIDESGMPKERFSAEFPKEGPSILRIQQVVRGDSAAYFCASSPGQVEQVPQLFFGSGTQLSVL.